The clone carrying this T cell receptor (beta chain) occurred many times. The target antigen is unknown. At one end the junction does not follow the germline gene, possibly because of a read error. The data originate from a study of T cells in Graves' hyperthyroidism and ophthalmopathy. Study results and caveats: Blood also contained most expanded thyroid clonotypes above 0.001.

Using RNA transcripts as the source, TCR beta CDR3 regions were amplified. During a first-round RT-PCR of the TCR CDR3, the HTBI primer set was used. Via MiXCR, TCRdb re-called the multiplex PCR reads, giving one row per CDR3 protein. Seen here are more than 350,000 distinct CDR3 sequences, 14% observed once, and the top ten hold around a fifth. Germline V gene lookup returns CDR1 MNHNS and CDR2 SASEGT. CDR3 length: 15 amino acids. The rearrangement uses TRBV6-1 and TRBJ1-1; tentative D call: TRBD1 (5 bases). The sequenced sample consisted of blood. The TCR sequence derives from a woman aged 25 to 39 with Graves' ophthalmopathy. For the CDR3, the DNA is TGTGCCAGCACTGAAAGGGGAATTCGGAACACTGAAGCTTTCTTT. Encoded protein: CASTERGIRNTEAFF.